The entry below gives a single T cell receptor (beta chain) sequence along with its context. This record belongs to a study of blood T cell repertoires in COVID-19. Individuals drawn from about 26 US areas were about 18 to 100 years old. The ends lost 1 base at V and 6 bases at J; junction bases unmatched: 4. CDR1 and CDR2 from the germline V gene are GTSNPN and SVGIG (reference sequence). CDR3 length: 14 amino acids. Original handling: Amplification from reference gene primers served as the basis for estimated nucleated cell counts. The protocol was immunoSEQ multiplex PCR, while the TCRdb copy is restricted to in-frame clones and leaves out a portion. That table gives V, J and clone size, and the DNA gave D and trimming. The sample has approximately 350,000 clones, 87% seen once; the top ten hold around 3%.

The specimen was PBMCs or T cells enriched from blood (not recorded which). V usage is TRBV30 and J usage is TRBJ1-4; 8 bases map to TRBD1. This clonotype originated in a woman in her twenties or thirties who had recovered from COVID-19. The CDR3 DNA is TGTGCCTGGAGTGACGACAGGGGCGATGAAAAACTGTTTTTT. The encoded protein is CAWSDDRGDEKLFF.